Following are 2 T cell receptor beta chains from one sample sequenced in a study of T-cell reconstitution after alpha-beta-depleted transplantation in children. A library of TCRbeta sequences, prepared with unique molecular identifiers, was generated. TCRdb fed the PCR reads into MiXCR, producing one record per CDR3 protein. This table holds roughly 670,000 distinct CDR3 sequences, approximately 14% found once. The source material was PBMCs, sampled before TCRalphabeta/CD19-depleted stem cell transplant. These receptors were collected from a girl under 10 years old with congenital amegakaryocytic thrombocytopenia, due to receive a stem cell transplant.

The chain employs TRBV27 and TRBJ1-1; no clear D. V was shortened by 1 base and J by 4 bases, with 19 bases between the two germline ends. This CDR3 has 17 residues. Germline CDR1 reads MNHEY; CDR2 reads SMNVEV (reference sequence). CDR3 residues: CASSLFSGSGGFTEAFF. In DNA form, the CDR3 reads TGTGCCAGCAGTTTATTCTCGGGGTCAGGAGGATTCACTGAAGCTTTCTTT.

This clonotype has only a few counts. The chain is built from TRBV5-1 and TRBJ2-7; 12 bases are a match to TRBD2. The germline gives CDR1 SGHRS, CDR2 YFSETQ. The CDR3 contains 16 residues. V was pared by 0 bases and J by 2 bases, with 3 bases of the junction left unmatched. CDR3 sequence (DNA): TGCGCCAGCAGCTTGGCTAGCGGGAGGGCCACCTACGAGCAGTACTTC. Encoded protein: CASSLASGRATYEQYF.